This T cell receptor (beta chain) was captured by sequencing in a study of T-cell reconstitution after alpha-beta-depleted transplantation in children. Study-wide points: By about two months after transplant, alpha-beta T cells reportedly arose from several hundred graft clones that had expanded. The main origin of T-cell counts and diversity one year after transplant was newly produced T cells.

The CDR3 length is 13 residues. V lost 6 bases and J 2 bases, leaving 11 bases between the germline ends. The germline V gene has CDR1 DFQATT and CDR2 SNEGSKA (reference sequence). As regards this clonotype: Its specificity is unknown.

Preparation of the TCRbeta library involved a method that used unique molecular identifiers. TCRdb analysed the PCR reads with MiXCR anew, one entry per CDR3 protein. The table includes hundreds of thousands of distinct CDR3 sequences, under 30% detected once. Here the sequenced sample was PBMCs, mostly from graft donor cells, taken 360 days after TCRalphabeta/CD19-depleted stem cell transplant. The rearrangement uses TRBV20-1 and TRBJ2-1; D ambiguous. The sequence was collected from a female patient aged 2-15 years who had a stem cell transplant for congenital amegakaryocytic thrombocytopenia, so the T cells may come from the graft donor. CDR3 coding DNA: TGCAGTGCCGCGCATTTAGCCTACAATGAGCAGTTCTTC. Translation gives CSAAHLAYNEQFF.